This T cell receptor (beta chain) derives from a study of response to subunit inactivated influenza vaccine. There are a few counts of this clonotype. Antigen specificity is unknown. Germline CDR1 ENHRY, CDR2 SYGVKD. The CDR3 length is 18 residues. The V gene lost 6 bases and the J gene lost 4 bases, with 28 bases spanning the gap. TCRdb re-called the RT-PCR reads through MiXCR, storing one row per CDR3 protein. The profile shows about 160,000 distinct CDR3 sequences, roughly 10% of them singletons. Findings and caveats of the study: After each seasonal influenza vaccination, few new T cells are recruited, the authors suggested.

The clonotype was recovered from a man in his fifties or sixties who received an inactivated influenza vaccine. J is TRBJ2-7 and V is TRBV10-3, with D tentatively TRBD2 (10 bases). The sample consisted of CD8+ T cells sorted from PBMCs, taken less than 30 months after vaccination. CDR3: CAISWTGESLAGVYEQYF. CDR3 coding DNA: TGTGCCATCAGCTGGACAGGGGAAAGCCTAGCGGGAGTGTACGAGCAGTACTTC.